Listed here are 25 T cell receptor beta chains from one sample, sequenced in a study of blood T cell repertoires in COVID-19. Using immunoSEQ multiplex PCR, the repertoire was profiled, and TCRdb retains in-frame clones only, with some absent. The data hold 79,000 or so clones, with approximately 86% observed a single time. Input material: peripheral blood. The receptors shown here come from a human donor in a cohort sampled during active COVID-19.

The chain recombines TRBV9 with TRBJ2-7, with D unresolved. Germline-derived CDR1 and CDR2 are SGDLS and YYNGEE. V was shortened by 2 bases and J by 5 bases, with 11 bases between the two germline ends. This CDR3 is built from 13 residues. This CDR3 is CASSVTPYNEQYF. CDR3 bases: TGTGCCAGCAGCGTCACGCCGTACAACGAGCAGTACTTC.

CDR3 region: CASSTRGRQPQHF. DNA of the CDR3: TGTGCCAGTAGTACCAGGGGGCGTCAGCCCCAGCATTTT. The V and J genes are TRBV19 and TRBJ1-5, with 8 bases that match TRBD1. The V gene end was trimmed by 4 bases and the J gene end by 6 bases; junction bases not matched to a gene: 2. The CDR3 extends over 13 amino acids. Germline V gene lookup returns CDR1 LNHDA and CDR2 SQIVND (reference sequence).

The chain uses TRBV18 and TRBJ2-1, with TRBD2 matching 7 bases. Per germline, CDR1 KGHSH and CDR2 LQKENI. The CDR3 runs 16 residues. V gave up 5 bases and J gave up 0 bases; unmatched junction bases: 7. This chain's CDR3 is CASSTSWGGSYNEQFF. CDR3 coding DNA: TGTGCCAGCTCAACCTCCTGGGGGGGCTCCTACAATGAGCAGTTCTTC.

At least ten counts were recorded for this clone. The gene calls are TRBV4-1 and TRBJ2-7, with a tentative D call TRBD1 (6 bases). The CDR3 sequence is 15 residues long. Germline V lookup: CDR1 MGHRA, CDR2 YSYEKL. The germline V and J ends were trimmed by 4 bases and 0 bases, with 13 bases remaining between them. The CDR3 DNA sequence: TGCGCCAGCAGCCCCACGAGGACAGTCTCCTACGAGCAGTACTTC. Its protein product is CASSPTRTVSYEQYF.

CDR3 coding DNA: TGTGCCAGCGAAACTAGCGGGGGACTGGGTGAGCAGTTCTTC. It is translated as CASETSGGLGEQFF. This rearrangement joins TRBV7-2 to TRBJ2-1; TRBD2 matches 11 bases. J was trimmed by 9 bases and V by 8 bases; bases with no gene match: 9. CDR3 length equals 14 residues. Germline V lookup: CDR1 SGHTA, CDR2 FQGNSA.

The rearrangement joins TRBV7-2 to TRBJ2-3; perhaps TRBD1 as D (5 bases). Trimming left V 5 bases short and J 6 bases short, with 21 bases between. Germline assignment: CDR1 SGHTA and CDR2 FQGNSA. The CDR3 runs 16 residues. CDR3 DNA sequence: TGTGCCAGCAGCGGAGAGGCAGGGTTGCCCAGTGATACGCAGTATTTT. The encoded protein is CASSGEAGLPSDTQYF.

The chain is built from TRBV29-1 and TRBJ2-2, with D possibly matching TRBD1 (6 bases). This CDR3 is 14 amino acids long. V gave up 4 bases and J gave up 1 base, with 10 bases separating them. CDR1 and CDR2 from the germline V gene are SQVTM and ANQGSEA. The CDR3 sequence is CSVGAGVNTGELFF. CDR3 nucleotide sequence: TGCAGCGTTGGGGCAGGGGTGAACACCGGGGAGCTGTTTTTT.

The CDR3: CASSLMDRSSSGNTIYF. Here the CDR3 DNA reads TGCGCCAGCAGCTTGATGGACAGGTCCTCCTCTGGAAACACCATATATTTT. The rearrangement joins TRBV5-1 to TRBJ1-3, with 7 bases aligning to TRBD1. Germline V CDR1 and CDR2: SGHRS, YFSETQ. Germline trimming cut 1 base from V and 0 bases from J; bases unmatched to any gene: 7. The CDR3 runs to 17 residues.

This chain links TRBV10-3 with TRBJ1-4, with 10 nucleotides matching TRBD1. With 6 bases clipped from V and 0 bases from J, the junction kept 4 bases outside the gene matches. CDR1 and CDR2 from the germline V gene are ENHRY and SYGVKD. The CDR3 covers 16 residues. Here the CDR3 reads CAISQTGGATNEKLFF. In DNA, the CDR3 is TGTGCCATCAGCCAGACAGGGGGCGCAACTAATGAAAAACTGTTTTTT.

V is TRBV6-4 and J is TRBJ2-1; D may be TRBD1 (6 bases). This CDR3 region has 18 residues. Trimming cost V 0 bases and J 0 bases, with 15 bases left between them. Germline loops: CDR1 MRHNA, CDR2 SNTAGT. CDR3 nucleotide sequence: TGTGCCAGCAGTGACTCTAACCCCGGCAGGGGCTCCTACAATGAGCAGTTCTTC. Its translation is CASSDSNPGRGSYNEQFF.

The CDR3 DNA reads as TGTGCCAGCAGCAAACCCAGAGTAAAGGCCGACTCGAACACTGAAGCTTTCTTT. Translating gives CASSKPRVKADSNTEAFF. V and J are TRBV21-1 and TRBJ1-1. TRBV21-1 is a listed pseudogene. This CDR3 contains 18 residues.

In its sample, this clone was seen a few times. This chain links TRBV19 with TRBJ2-1, with D perhaps TRBD1 (6 bases). The V and J ends lost 4 bases and 5 bases respectively, with 12 bases between them. There are 14 residues in the CDR3. CDR1 LNHDA and CDR2 SQIVND come from the germline V gene (reference sequence). The CDR3 DNA is TGTGCCAGTAGTACCCGGGACACAGACAATGAGCAGTTCTTC. It is translated as CASSTRDTDNEQFF.

This clone was seen only a few times. The chain uses TRBV27 and TRBJ1-5; D remains ambiguous. The V end was cut by 2 bases, the J end by 7 bases, with 9 bases between. CDR3 length: 13 residues. The germline gives CDR1 MNHEY, CDR2 SMNVEV (reference sequence). CDR3 bases: TGTGCCAGCAGTTTAACTTGGGCGCAGCCCCAGCATTTT. Protein sequence: CASSLTWAQPQHF.

This clone was seen only once. The chain joins TRBV5-4 to TRBJ1-1; weak D call: TRBD1 (5 bases). This CDR3 spans 16 amino acids. Germline V CDR1 and CDR2: SGHNT, YYREEE (reference sequence). The V end lost 3 bases, the J end lost 6 bases, and 21 bases lay between the germline ends. The CDR3 DNA reads as TGTGCCAGCAGCTCGAGATCTTCAGGGTTTGGGGCTGAAGCTTTCTTT. It translates to CASSSRSSGFGAEAFF. The complete variable domain, with remaining parts taken from reference TRBV5-4 and TRBJ1-1, reads ETGVTQSPTHLIKTRGQQVTLRCSSQSGHNTVSWYQQALGQGPQFIFQYYREEENGRGNFPPRFSGLQFPNYSSELNVNALELDDSALYLCASSSRSSGFGAEAFFGQGTRLTVV.

V and J are TRBV6-2 or TRBV6-3 and TRBJ1-5; 8 nucleotides align to TRBD1. The junction had 11 bases not matched to a gene; V was cut back by 6 bases and J by 1 base. The CDR3 is 17 amino acids. Germline CDR1 reads MNHEY; CDR2 reads SVGEGT. The DNA of the CDR3 is TGTGCCAGCAGCCGACAAACAGGGGGGGTGAGCAATCAGCCCCAGCATTTT. Translation gives CASSRQTGGVSNQPQHF.

This clone showed up just once. J is TRBJ2-1 and V is TRBV6-1, with D perhaps TRBD2 (5 bases). The germline gives CDR1 MNHNS, CDR2 SASEGT. V was trimmed by 0 bases and J by 1 base, leaving 10 bases between them. This CDR3 has 16 residues. CDR3 bases: TGTGCCAGCAGTGAAGCTGGCGGGCGGTCCTACAATGAGCAGTTCTTC. As protein: CASSEAGGRSYNEQFF.

This clone has only a few counts. This chain connects TRBV5-4 to TRBJ2-3, with 11 bases fitting TRBD2. Germline V gives CDR1 SGHNT, CDR2 YYREEE (reference sequence). The CDR3 covers 15 residues. The junction had 7 bases not matched to a gene; V was cut back by 4 bases and J by 6 bases. For the CDR3, the DNA is TGTGCCAGCAGCCATTTACTAGCGGGGGAGGATACGCAGTATTTT. Translation: CASSHLLAGEDTQYF. Combining the CDR3 with reference TRBV5-4 and TRBJ2-3 gives the whole variable domain ETGVTQSPTHLIKTRGQQVTLRCSSQSGHNTVSWYQQALGQGPQFIFQYYREEENGRGNFPPRFSGLQFPNYSSELNVNALELDDSALYLCASSHLLAGEDTQYFGPGTRLTVL.

This chain uses TRBV18 with TRBJ1-6; 8 positions agree with TRBD1. This CDR3 is 19 amino acids long. In germline, CDR1 is KGHSH, CDR2 LQKENI. The V gene end was trimmed by 2 bases and the J gene end by 4 bases; junction bases not matched to a gene: 13. This CDR3 is CASSPSVVQGGLYNSPLHF. Written as DNA, the CDR3 is TGTGCCAGCTCACCAAGTGTTGTACAGGGGGGCCTTTATAATTCACCCCTCCACTTT.

The J gene is TRBJ2-7, the V gene TRBV5-4, with TRBD2 matching over 10 bases. The CDR3 totals 15 residues. In germline, CDR1 is SGHNT, CDR2 YYREEE (reference sequence). V shed 3 bases and J 2 bases; nucleotides not matched to a gene: 5. The DNA of the CDR3 is TGTGCCAGCAGCTCCGGACTAGCGGAGGCCTACGAGCAGTACTTC. As protein: CASSSGLAEAYEQYF.

The V call is TRBV5-1, the J call TRBJ1-5; possible D gene TRBD1, 6 bases. The germline V gene has CDR1 SGHRS and CDR2 YFSETQ. Trimming pared 1 base from V and 6 bases from J, leaving 14 bases between. There are 15 residues in the CDR3. Here the CDR3 reads CASSLLGGSGQPQHF. DNA for the CDR3: TGCGCCAGCAGCTTGCTAGGGGGATCGGGTCAGCCCCAGCATTTT.

The chain couples TRBV20-1 to TRBJ2-5; D unresolved. CDR3 length: 11 residues. CDR1 and CDR2 (germline): DFQATT, SNEGSKA (reference sequence). Trimming cost V 0 bases and J 5 bases, with 4 bases left between them. The CDR3 loop is CSARDPETQYF. As DNA, the CDR3 is TGCAGTGCTAGAGATCCGGAGACCCAGTACTTC.

The chain couples TRBV7-3 to TRBJ1-2, with 8 bases fitting TRBD1. Germline CDR1 reads SGHTA; CDR2 reads FQGTGA. The junction had 8 bases not matched to a gene; V was cut back by 4 bases and J by 7 bases. The CDR3 consists of 14 residues. In nucleotides, the CDR3 is TGTGCCAGCAGCTCCGGACAGGGTCTAGGTGGCTACACCTTC. Its protein product is CASSSGQGLGGYTF.

CDR3 in amino acids: CASSHHRDQQGNTIYF. The CDR3 bases are TGTGCCAGCAGCCATCACAGGGACCAGCAGGGAAACACCATATATTTT. This chain uses TRBV3-1 (or the pseudogene TRBV3-2) with TRBJ1-3; possible D gene TRBD1, 6 bases. Germline loops: CDR1 LGHDT, CDR2 YNNKEL (reference sequence). The CDR3 has 16 residues. The V end lost 3 bases, the J end lost 4 bases, and 16 bases lay between the germline ends.

The DNA for the CDR3 is TGTGCCAGTAGTAACCGGGACAGGGTAGCGGGCACGCCTTACAATGAGCAGTTCTTC. It translates to CASSNRDRVAGTPYNEQFF. This sequence joins TRBV19 and TRBJ2-1, with 9 bases fitting TRBD1. CDR1 LNHDA and CDR2 SQIVND come from the germline V gene (reference sequence). The CDR3 has 19 residues. The V gene end was trimmed by 4 bases and the J gene end by 4 bases; junction bases not matched to a gene: 17.

The rearrangement uses TRBV2 and TRBJ1-1; 7 bases match TRBD1. After removal of 7 bases from V and 5 bases from J, the junction contained 10 bases not matched to a gene. Germline CDR1 reads SNHLY; CDR2 reads FYNNEI. The CDR3 extends over 14 amino acids. CDR3 nucleotide sequence: TGTGCCAGCACCCAGGAAGACAGGGTGACTGAAGCTTTCTTT. This gives the protein CASTQEDRVTEAFF.